The source of this TCR beta chain is a study of CD8 T cells in ankylosing spondylitis. With respect to this clonotype: Its antigen is undetermined.

Findings and limits, study-wide: Previous work reported some of these motif variants in the synovial fluid and blood of reactive arthritis. In peripheral blood, disease-linked CD8+ clones occurred at relatively low frequencies.

In germline, CDR1 is SGHTA, CDR2 FQGNSA. Trimming stripped 5 bases from V and 6 bases from J, with 16 bases between. This CDR3 is 14 amino acids long. Quantitative barcoded 5'-RACE was used to prepare TCR beta libraries. MiXCR was run by TCRdb on the 5' RACE reads, yielding one entry per CDR3 protein. Here the sample spans approximately 300,000 distinct CDR3 sequences, around 18% being singletons. The chain combines TRBV7-2 with TRBJ1-2, with D hard to call. The origin of this receptor is a male donor with ankylosing spondylitis or in good health (not recorded which). Sequencing was carried out using blood, either unsorted or a sorted T cell fraction (not recorded which). DNA of the CDR3: TGTGCCAGCAGCGTCCAGATGGAAGGGCATGGCTACACCTTC. Translation: CASSVQMEGHGYTF.